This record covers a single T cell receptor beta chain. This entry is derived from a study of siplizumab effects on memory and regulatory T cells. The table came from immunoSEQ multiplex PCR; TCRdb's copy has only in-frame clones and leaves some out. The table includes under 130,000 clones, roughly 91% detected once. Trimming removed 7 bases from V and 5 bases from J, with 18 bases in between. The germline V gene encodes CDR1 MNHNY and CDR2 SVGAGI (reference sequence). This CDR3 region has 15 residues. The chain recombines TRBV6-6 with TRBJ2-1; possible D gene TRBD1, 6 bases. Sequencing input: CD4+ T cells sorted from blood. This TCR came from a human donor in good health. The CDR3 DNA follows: TGTGCCAGCAAAAACCGGGACAAGGGGAACAATGAGCAGTTCTTC. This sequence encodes CASKNRDKGNNEQFF.